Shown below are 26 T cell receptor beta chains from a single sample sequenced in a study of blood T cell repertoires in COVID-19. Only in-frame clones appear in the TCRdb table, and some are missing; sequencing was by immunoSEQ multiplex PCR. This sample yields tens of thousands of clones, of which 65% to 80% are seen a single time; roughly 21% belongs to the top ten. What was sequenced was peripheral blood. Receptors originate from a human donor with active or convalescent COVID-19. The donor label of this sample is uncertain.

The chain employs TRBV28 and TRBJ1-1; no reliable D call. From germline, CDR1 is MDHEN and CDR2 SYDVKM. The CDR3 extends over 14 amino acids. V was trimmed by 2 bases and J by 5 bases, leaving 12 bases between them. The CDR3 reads CASSLGISITEAFF. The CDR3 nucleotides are TGTGCCAGCAGTTTAGGAATTAGCATAACTGAAGCTTTCTTT. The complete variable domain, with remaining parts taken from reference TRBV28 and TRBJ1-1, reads DVKVTQSSRYLVKRTGEKVFLECVQDMDHENMFWYRQDPGLGLRLIYFSYDVKMKEKGDIPEGYSVSREKKERFSLILESASTNQTSMYLCASSLGISITEAFFGQGTRLTVV.

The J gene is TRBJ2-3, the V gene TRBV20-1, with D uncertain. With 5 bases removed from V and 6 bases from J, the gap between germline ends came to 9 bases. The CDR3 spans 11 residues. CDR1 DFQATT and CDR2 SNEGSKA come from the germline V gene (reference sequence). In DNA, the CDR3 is TGCAGTGCTGAGCGTAGCGATACGCAGTATTTT. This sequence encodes CSAERSDTQYF.

The CDR3 bases are TGCAGCGTTGAAGCCGTGGGAGGGTCCACCTACGAGCAGTACTTC. Protein sequence: CSVEAVGGSTYEQYF. The chain is built from TRBV29-1 and TRBJ2-7, with TRBD2 matching over 7 bases. The CDR3 is 15 residues long. V dropped 1 base and J dropped 2; count of bases not matched to a gene: 8. In germline, CDR1 is SQVTM, CDR2 ANQGSEA.

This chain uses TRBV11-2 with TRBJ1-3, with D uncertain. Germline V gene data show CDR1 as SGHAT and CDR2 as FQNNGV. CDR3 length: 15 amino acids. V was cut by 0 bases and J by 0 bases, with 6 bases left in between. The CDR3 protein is CASSLDKNSGNTIYF. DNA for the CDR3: TGTGCCAGCAGCTTAGACAAAAACTCTGGAAACACCATATATTTT. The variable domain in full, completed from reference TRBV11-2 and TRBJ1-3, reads EAGVAQSPRYKIIEKRQSVAFWCNPISGHATLYWYQQILGQGPKLLIQFQNNGVVDDSQLPKDRFSAERLKGVDSTLKIQPAKLEDSAVYLCASSLDKNSGNTIYFGEGSWLTVV.

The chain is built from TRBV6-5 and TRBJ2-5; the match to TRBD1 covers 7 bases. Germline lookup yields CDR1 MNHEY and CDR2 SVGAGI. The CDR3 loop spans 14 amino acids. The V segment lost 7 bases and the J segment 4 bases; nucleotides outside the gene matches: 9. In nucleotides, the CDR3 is TGTGCCAGCAAGGGGGCTCCACCCAGAGAGACCCAGTACTTC. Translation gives CASKGAPPRETQYF.

In DNA form, the CDR3 reads TGCGCCAGCAGCCCACCTCTAGCGGGGGGCGGCAATGAGCAGTTCTTC. It specifies CASSPPLAGGGNEQFF. The V and J genes are TRBV5-1 and TRBJ2-1; 11 bases match TRBD2. V lost 4 bases to trimming and J lost 6 bases; unmatched junction nucleotides: 9. Per the germline V gene, CDR1 is SGHRS and CDR2 is YFSETQ. The CDR3 runs to 16 residues.

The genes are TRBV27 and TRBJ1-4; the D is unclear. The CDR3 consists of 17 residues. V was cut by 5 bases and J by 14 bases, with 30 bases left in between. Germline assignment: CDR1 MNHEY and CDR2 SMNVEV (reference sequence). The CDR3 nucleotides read TGTGCCAGCAGTCAAACCTACGCCGGCAGCCTATCCACGGGGCTGTTTTTT. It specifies CASSQTYAGSLSTGLFF.

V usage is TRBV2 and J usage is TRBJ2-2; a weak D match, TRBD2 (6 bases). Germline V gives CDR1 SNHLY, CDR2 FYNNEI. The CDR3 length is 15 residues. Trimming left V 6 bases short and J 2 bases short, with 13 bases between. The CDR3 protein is CASRTSSLNTGELFF. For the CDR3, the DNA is TGTGCCAGCAGAACTAGCTCCCTAAACACCGGGGAGCTGTTTTTT.

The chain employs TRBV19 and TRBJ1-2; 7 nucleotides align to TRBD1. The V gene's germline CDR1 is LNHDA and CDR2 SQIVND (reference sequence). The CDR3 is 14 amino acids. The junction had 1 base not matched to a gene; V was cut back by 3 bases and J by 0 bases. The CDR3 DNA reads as TGTGCCAGTAGTATGGGACAGTCTAACTATGGCTACACCTTC. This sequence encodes CASSMGQSNYGYTF.

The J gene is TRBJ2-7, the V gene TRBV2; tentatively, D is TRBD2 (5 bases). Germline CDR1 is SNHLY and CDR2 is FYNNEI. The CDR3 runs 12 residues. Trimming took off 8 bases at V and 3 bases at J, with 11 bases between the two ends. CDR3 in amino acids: CASRYGDYEQYF. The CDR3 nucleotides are TGTGCCAGCCGGTACGGGGACTACGAGCAGTACTTC. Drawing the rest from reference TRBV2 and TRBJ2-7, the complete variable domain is EPEVTQTPSHQVTQMGQEVILRCVPISNHLYFYWYRQILGQKVEFLVSFYNNEISEKSEIFDDQFSVERPDGSNFTLKIRSTKLEDSAMYFCASRYGDYEQYFGPGTRLTVT.

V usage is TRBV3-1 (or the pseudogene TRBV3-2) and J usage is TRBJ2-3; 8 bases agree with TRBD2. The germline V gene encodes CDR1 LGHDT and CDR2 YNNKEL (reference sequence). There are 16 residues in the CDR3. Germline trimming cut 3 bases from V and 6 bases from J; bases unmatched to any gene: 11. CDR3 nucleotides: TGTGCCAGCAGCCACTCGCCCGGGACTAGTGAGGATACGCAGTATTTT. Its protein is CASSHSPGTSEDTQYF.

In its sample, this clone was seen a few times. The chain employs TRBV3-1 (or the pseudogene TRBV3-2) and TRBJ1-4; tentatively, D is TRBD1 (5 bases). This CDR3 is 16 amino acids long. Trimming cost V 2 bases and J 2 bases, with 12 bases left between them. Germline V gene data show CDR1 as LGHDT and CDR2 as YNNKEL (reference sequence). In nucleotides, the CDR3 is TGTGCCAGCAGCCAAAGTCCAGGGAGGACTAATGAAAAACTGTTTTTT. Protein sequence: CASSQSPGRTNEKLFF.

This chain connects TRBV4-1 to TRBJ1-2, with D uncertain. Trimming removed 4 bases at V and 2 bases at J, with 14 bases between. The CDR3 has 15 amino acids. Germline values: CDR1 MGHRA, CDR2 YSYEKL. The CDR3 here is CASSLVGGANYGYTF. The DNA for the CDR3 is TGCGCCAGCAGCCTCGTGGGAGGAGCCAACTATGGCTACACCTTC.

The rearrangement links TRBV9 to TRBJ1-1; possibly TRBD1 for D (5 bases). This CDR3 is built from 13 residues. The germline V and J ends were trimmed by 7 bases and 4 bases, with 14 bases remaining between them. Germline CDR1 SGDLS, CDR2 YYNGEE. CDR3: CASSRVGGTEAFF. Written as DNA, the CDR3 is TGTGCCAGCTCCCGAGTGGGGGGCACTGAAGCTTTCTTT. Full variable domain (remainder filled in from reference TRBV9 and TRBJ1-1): DSGVTQTPKHLITATGQRVTLRCSPRSGDLSVYWYQQSLDQGLQFLIQYYNGEERAKGNILERFSAQQFPDLHSELNLSSLELGDSALYFCASSRVGGTEAFFGQGTRLTVV.

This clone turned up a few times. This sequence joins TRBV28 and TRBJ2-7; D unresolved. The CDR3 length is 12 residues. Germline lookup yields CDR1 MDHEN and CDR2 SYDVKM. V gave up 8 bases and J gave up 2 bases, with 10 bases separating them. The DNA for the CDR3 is TGTGCCAGCGCCCAAAACACCTACGAGCAGTACTTC. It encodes CASAQNTYEQYF.

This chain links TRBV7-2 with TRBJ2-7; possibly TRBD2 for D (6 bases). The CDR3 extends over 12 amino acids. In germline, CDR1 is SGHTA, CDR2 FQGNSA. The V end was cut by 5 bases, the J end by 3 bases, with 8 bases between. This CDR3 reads CASSQRVYEQYF. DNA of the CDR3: TGTGCCAGCAGCCAGCGGGTCTACGAGCAGTACTTC.

In DNA form, the CDR3 reads TGTGCCAGCAGCTTAGAGGAGGGTTGGACTGAAGCTTTCTTT. This translates into CASSLEEGWTEAFF. The chain uses TRBV7-9 and TRBJ1-1; D uncertain. The germline V gene has CDR1 SEHNR and CDR2 FQNEAQ (reference sequence). This CDR3 spans 14 amino acids. With 1 base removed from V and 5 bases from J, the gap between germline ends came to 11 bases.

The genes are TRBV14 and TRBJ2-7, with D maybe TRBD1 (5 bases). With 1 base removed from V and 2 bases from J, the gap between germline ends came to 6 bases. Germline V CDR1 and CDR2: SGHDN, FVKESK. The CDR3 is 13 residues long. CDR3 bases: TGTGCCAGCAGCCAAGTGGACACCTACGAGCAGTACTTC. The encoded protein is CASSQVDTYEQYF.

The CDR3 DNA is TGTGCCAGCACCCACGGCAGGGCCAACTATGGCTACACCTTC. Translated: CASTHGRANYGYTF. This sequence joins TRBV7-8 and TRBJ1-2, with D maybe TRBD1 (5 bases). This CDR3 has 14 amino acids. Germline CDR1 is SGHVS and CDR2 is FQNEAQ. V lost 7 bases, J lost 2 bases, and 14 bases lay in between.

This CDR3 is CASGGELNEKLFF. CDR3 DNA: TGTGCCAGCGGAGGGGAACTTAATGAAAAACTGTTTTTT. The rearrangement joins TRBV6-1 to TRBJ1-4, with D possibly matching TRBD1 (5 bases). V was clipped by 8 bases and J by 4 bases, with 11 bases between them. Germline CDR1 and CDR2: MNHNS and SASEGT. This CDR3 has 13 amino acids.

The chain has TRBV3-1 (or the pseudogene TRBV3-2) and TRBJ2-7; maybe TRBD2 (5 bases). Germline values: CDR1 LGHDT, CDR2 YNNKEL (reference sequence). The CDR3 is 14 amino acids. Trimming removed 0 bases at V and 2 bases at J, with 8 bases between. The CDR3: CASSQDVLAYEQYF. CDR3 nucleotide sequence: TGTGCCAGCAGCCAAGATGTACTAGCCTACGAGCAGTACTTC.

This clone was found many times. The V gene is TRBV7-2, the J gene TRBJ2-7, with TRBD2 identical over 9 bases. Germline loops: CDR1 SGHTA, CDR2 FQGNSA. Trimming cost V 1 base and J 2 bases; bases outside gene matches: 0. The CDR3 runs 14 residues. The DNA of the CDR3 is TGTGCCAGCAGCTTAGAGCGGGGGGCCTACGAGCAGTACTTC. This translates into CASSLERGAYEQYF.

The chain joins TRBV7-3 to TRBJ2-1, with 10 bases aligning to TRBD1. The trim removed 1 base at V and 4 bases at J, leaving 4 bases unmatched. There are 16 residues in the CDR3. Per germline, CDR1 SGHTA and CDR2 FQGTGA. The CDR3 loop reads CASSLMPGQGYNEQFF. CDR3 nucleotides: TGTGCCAGCAGCTTAATGCCGGGACAGGGGTACAATGAGCAGTTCTTC.

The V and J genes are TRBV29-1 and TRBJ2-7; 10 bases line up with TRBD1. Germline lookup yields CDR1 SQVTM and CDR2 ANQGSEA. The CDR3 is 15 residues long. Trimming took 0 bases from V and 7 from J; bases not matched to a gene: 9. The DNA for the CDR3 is TGCAGCGTTGAAGATCAGGGACAGGGGCCTCGGGAGCAGTACTTC. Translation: CSVEDQGQGPREQYF.

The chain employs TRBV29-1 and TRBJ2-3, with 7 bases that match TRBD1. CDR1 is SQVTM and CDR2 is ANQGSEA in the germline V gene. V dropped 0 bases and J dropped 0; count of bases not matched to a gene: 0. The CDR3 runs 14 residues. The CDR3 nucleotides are TGCAGCGTTGAAGAGGGACAGAGCACAGATACGCAGTATTTT. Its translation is CSVEEGQSTDTQYF.

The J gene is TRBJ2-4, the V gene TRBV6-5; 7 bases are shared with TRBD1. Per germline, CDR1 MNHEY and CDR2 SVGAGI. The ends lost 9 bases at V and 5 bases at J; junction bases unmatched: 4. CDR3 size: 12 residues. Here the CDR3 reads CASGTGENIQYF. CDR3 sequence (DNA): TGTGCCAGTGGTACAGGGGAAAACATTCAGTACTTC.